One and the same sample provided the 15 T cell receptor beta chains below, sequenced in a study of breast tumors, draining lymph nodes, adjacent tissues. TCRdb reprocessed the multiplex PCR reads with MiXCR, giving one entry per CDR3 protein. The sample lists 200,000 to 250,000 distinct CDR3 sequences, 30% to 35% occurring once. Axillary draining lymph nodes of breast cancer patients supplied the node samples. Input material: axillary lymph node tissue. These receptors originate from a female donor with breast cancer. Some clones in this sample may be carry-over from other donors' samples.

V is TRBV27 and J is TRBJ2-5; D possibly corresponds to TRBD1 (6 bases). V lost 6 bases, J lost 2 bases, and 10 bases lay in between. Germline loops: CDR1 MNHEY, CDR2 SMNVEV (reference sequence). There are 13 residues in the CDR3. This CDR3 is CASSGTYQETQYF. CDR3 coding DNA: TGTGCCAGCAGCGGGACATATCAAGAGACCCAGTACTTC.

This clonotype was recorded many times. The gene calls are TRBV12-3 or TRBV12-4 and TRBJ1-5; D is perhaps TRBD1 (6 bases). CDR3 length: 13 residues. V shed 5 bases and J shed 6 bases, with 11 bases lying between them. This CDR3 is CASSHQGIQPQHF. The CDR3 DNA sequence: TGTGCCAGCAGTCACCAGGGGATTCAGCCCCAGCATTTT.

This clonotype was observed a handful of times. CDR3 sequence reads: CASSHIYRTSGPQETQYF. In nucleotides, the CDR3 is TGCGCCAGCAGCCACATCTACCGGACTAGCGGGCCTCAAGAGACCCAGTACTTC. V usage is TRBV4-3 and J usage is TRBJ2-5, with 11 positions matching TRBD2. From germline, CDR1 is LGHNA and CDR2 YSLEER. The length of the CDR3 is 18 residues. V gave up 3 bases and J gave up 2 bases; unmatched junction bases: 11.

This chain uses TRBV7-2 with TRBJ1-3; no reliable D call. The CDR3 loop spans 14 amino acids. Germline values: CDR1 SGHTA, CDR2 FQGNSA. The V end was cut by 2 bases, the J end by 8 bases, with 13 bases between. The CDR3 sequence is CASSLRGLGDTIYF. CDR3 nucleotide sequence: TGTGCCAGCAGCTTACGAGGGTTGGGAGACACCATATATTTT.

This clonotype was recorded many times. The V gene is TRBV20-1, the J gene TRBJ2-6; D is unclear. The CDR3 is 15 amino acids. Germline V gene sequence: CDR1 DFQATT, CDR2 SNEGSKA (reference sequence). V was cut by 0 bases and J by 1 base, with 7 bases left in between. This CDR3 reads CSARDVGSGANVLTF. The CDR3 DNA sequence: TGCAGTGCTAGAGATGTAGGTTCTGGGGCCAACGTCCTGACTTTC.

The J gene is TRBJ2-1, the V gene TRBV6-2 or TRBV6-3; D is ambiguous. CDR1 is MNHEY, CDR2 SVGEGT, per germline. V lost 1 base and J lost 9, with 7 bases in between. The CDR3 is 12 residues long. The CDR3 spells CASSYWAGEQFF. The CDR3 bases are TGTGCCAGCAGTTACTGGGCAGGTGAGCAGTTCTTC.

As for this clonotype: A read error is possible here, since a much larger clone lies one base away. The chain combines TRBV5-8 with TRBJ1-2; weak D call: TRBD1 (6 bases). CDR3 length equals 12 residues. Germline V gene data show CDR1 as SGHTS and CDR2 as YDEGEE. Trimming took off 3 bases at V and 8 bases at J, with 11 bases between the two ends. The CDR3 nucleotides are TGTGCCAGCAGCTACAGGGAGAGGGGCTACACCTTC. Amino acid sequence: CASSYRERGYTF.

The chain recombines TRBV5-1 with TRBJ2-5, with 11 bases matching TRBD2. Germline loops: CDR1 SGHRS, CDR2 YFSETQ. CDR3 size: 15 residues. Trimming removed 3 bases from V and 7 bases from J; junction bases left unmatched: 8. Here the CDR3 reads CASSYTSGSVGTQYF. The DNA of the CDR3 is TGCGCCAGCAGCTATACTAGCGGGAGTGTAGGGACCCAGTACTTC.

In this sample, this clonotype turned up many times. The chain couples TRBV19 to TRBJ1-2, with 10 bases identical to TRBD1. The V segment lost 6 bases and the J segment 4 bases; nucleotides outside the gene matches: 2. CDR1 is LNHDA and CDR2 is SQIVND in the germline V gene (reference sequence). There are 13 residues in the CDR3. The CDR3, as DNA: TGTGCCAGTAGCAGGACAGGGGGCTATGGCTACACCTTC. Its translation is CASSRTGGYGYTF.

This clonotype was seen more than once but under ten times. This chain links TRBV7-9 with TRBJ2-1; D remains ambiguous. Trimming took 3 bases from V and 2 from J, leaving 11 bases between them. Germline CDR1 and CDR2: SEHNR and FQNEAQ (reference sequence). The CDR3 totals 15 residues. The CDR3 DNA reads TGTGCCAGCAGCTTTAGTCAAACAACCTACAATGAGCAGTTCTTC. Its translation is CASSFSQTTYNEQFF.

The genes are TRBV11-3 and TRBJ1-6; D remains ambiguous. V shed 1 base and J shed 7 bases, with 11 bases lying between them. This CDR3 has 15 residues. Germline lookup yields CDR1 SGHNT and CDR2 YENEEA. The CDR3 DNA reads TGTGCCAGCAGCTTAGCTGGGGTAGGGAATTCACCCCTCCACTTT. The encoded protein is CASSLAGVGNSPLHF.

This clonotype was detected ten times or more. This chain links TRBV20-1 with TRBJ2-1; TRBD1 aligns across 8 bases. V was pared by 6 bases and J by 5 bases, with 6 bases of the junction left unmatched. This CDR3 has 13 residues. Germline loops: CDR1 DFQATT, CDR2 SNEGSKA (reference sequence). The CDR3 DNA reads as TGCAGTGCCCACTCGACAGGGGACAATGAGCAGTTCTTC. The encoded protein is CSAHSTGDNEQFF.

This clonotype was seen repeatedly, ten times or more. The chain employs TRBV29-1 and TRBJ1-2; D is uncertain. The germline V gene has CDR1 SQVTM and CDR2 ANQGSEA. The CDR3 sequence is 13 residues long. Deletions cut 2 bases from V and 4 bases from J, with 11 bases between. The CDR3 DNA reads as TGCAGCGTTGAACCCACGGGGTTCTATGGCTACACCTTC. Amino acids: CSVEPTGFYGYTF.

This clonotype was counted between two and nine times. This sequence joins TRBV6-5 and TRBJ1-2, with D perhaps matching TRBD1 (6 bases). Germline CDR1 reads MNHEY; CDR2 reads SVGAGI. The CDR3 totals 15 residues. V lost 5 bases to trimming and J lost 4 bases, with 17 bases between them. CDR3 nucleotide sequence: TGTGCCAGCAGTCCCCCGGCGGGGGCTAGCTATGGCTACACCTTC. Protein product: CASSPPAGASYGYTF.

This clonotype was counted at least ten times. The gene calls are TRBV18 and TRBJ1-2; tentatively, D is TRBD1 (5 bases). Trimming removed 6 bases from V and 8 bases from J, with 13 bases in between. The CDR3 is made up of 12 amino acids. Germline CDR1 is KGHSH and CDR2 is LQKENI. The CDR3 DNA reads TGTGCCAGCTCCCTGGCAGGGCTGGGCTACACCTTC. Translating gives CASSLAGLGYTF.